The rows below give T cell receptor beta chains drawn from one sample of a study of tacrolimus-resistant gene-edited T cells for transplant recipients. TCRdb's table, derived via immunoSEQ multiplex PCR, lists solely in-frame clones and lacks some. The repertoire holds around 690 clones, with 40% to 60% as singletons. Source material: a CMV-specific product grown in culture. The receptors were sampled from a human donor in good health, a blood donor. CDR3s include the opening cysteine and the closing phenylalanine or tryptophan. A D gene is named only where the DNA matches it firmly. Not all rows give a size; the values are once, few, many and, for expanded clones, a class.

J: TRBJ2-7; D: .; length: 14; V: TRBV25-1; size: .; CDR3: CASIPQTGIHEQYF; DNA: TGTGCCAGCATCCCTCAAACAGGGATCCACGAGCAGTACTTC
J: TRBJ2-2; D: .; length: 15; V: TRBV18; size: few; CDR3: CASHRERKLTGELFF; DNA: TGTGCCAGCCACAGAGAGAGAAAACTCACCGGGGAGCTGTTTTTT
J: TRBJ2-1; D: .; length: 11; V: TRBV10-3; size: medium-sized; CDR3: CASSLGNEQFF; DNA: TGTGCCAGCTCCCTAGGGAATGAGCAGTTCTTC
J: TRBJ2-3; D: TRBD2; length: 17; V: TRBV7-9; size: .; CDR3: CASSPGLAGERTDTQYF; DNA: TGTGCCAGCAGCCCGGGACTAGCGGGAGAGCGAACAGATACGCAGTATTTT
J: TRBJ1-5; D: .; length: 14; V: TRBV6-5; size: .; CDR3: CASGGRASNQPQHF; DNA: TGTGCCAGCGGGGGCAGGGCCTCCAATCAGCCCCAGCATTTT
J: TRBJ1-1; D: .; length: 15; V: TRBV9; size: .; CDR3: CASRGTPSRYTEAFF; DNA: TGTGCCAGCAGGGGGACCCCTTCGCGGTACACTGAAGCTTTCTTT
J: TRBJ1-1; D: .; length: 15; V: TRBV28; size: large; CDR3: CASSLSESMNTEAFF; DNA: TGTGCCAGCAGTTTATCTGAGTCCATGAACACTGAAGCTTTCTTT